This is a list of T cell receptor beta chains from one sample in a study of T cell repertoires in cytomegalovirus infection. A single record per CDR3 protein comes from TCRdb applying MiXCR to the reads. Of 65,000 to 85,000 distinct CDR3 sequences in the sample, 28% were seen once. Their recognized antigens are unknown. The sequences come from CD8+ T cells from cultured PBMCs, collected from culture after CMV antigen stimulation. Every receptor here comes from a human donor in good health (CMV status not recorded). Some clones in this sample may be carry-over from other donors' samples. Both conserved end residues are part of each CDR3. Each record gives: clone size, V gene, J gene, D gene, CDR3 protein, CDR3 DNA. The D gene is left open where the match is weak. A row's size may be missing; if present it is once, few, many or a size class.

>NA|TRBV5-6|TRBJ1-4|NA
CASSLNSGWRENEKLFF
TGTGCCAGCAGCTTGAACTCAGGGTGGAGGGAAAATGAAAAACTGTTTTTT
>few|TRBV25-1|TRBJ2-7|NA
CASSDLRARQYEQYF
TGTGCCAGCAGTGACTTGCGGGCGAGGCAATACGAGCAGTACTTC
>few|TRBV19|TRBJ1-1|TRBD1
CASSNHRGGMNTEAFF
TGTGCCAGTAGTAACCACAGGGGCGGGATGAACACTGAAGCTTTCTTT
>NA|TRBV4-3|TRBJ1-4|NA
CASSQEVQDEKLFF
TGCGCCAGCAGCCAAGAAGTCCAGGATGAAAAACTGTTTTTT
>many|TRBV6-1|TRBJ2-1|NA
CASSQDWSSYNEQFF
TGTGCCAGCAGCCAAGACTGGAGCTCCTACAATGAGCAGTTCTTC
>NA|TRBV20-1|TRBJ2-7|NA
CSARVPSWGYEQYF
TGCAGTGCTAGAGTCCCTAGCTGGGGATACGAGCAGTACTTC
>NA|TRBV29-1|TRBJ2-1|NA
CSVEGGSDEQFF
TGCAGCGTTGAAGGGGGTTCGGATGAGCAGTTCTTC
>NA|TRBV5-4|TRBJ2-5|NA
CASSFSLDLSKETQYF
TGTGCCAGCAGCTTTTCTCTTGACCTATCGAAAGAGACCCAGTACTTC
>many|TRBV20-1|TRBJ2-7|NA
CSARDPNLSADYEQYF
TGCAGTGCTAGAGATCCAAATTTGTCCGCCGACTACGAGCAGTACTTC
>NA|TRBV19|TRBJ2-7|TRBD1
CASMRGQGIDEQYF
TGTGCCAGCATGCGGGGACAGGGGATCGACGAGCAGTACTTC
>NA|TRBV27|TRBJ2-1|TRBD2
CASTGGSGRVYNEQFF
TGTGCCAGCACAGGAGGTAGCGGGAGGGTCTACAATGAGCAGTTCTTC
>NA|TRBV6-2/TRBV6-3|TRBJ2-1|NA
CASSYGGGTEQFF
TGTGCCAGCAGTTACGGGGGAGGGACAGAACAGTTCTTC
>few|TRBV6-2/TRBV6-3|TRBJ1-2|NA
CASTLGTYGYTF
TGTGCCAGCACCCTAGGAACCTATGGCTACACCTTC
>NA|TRBV7-9|TRBJ2-1|TRBD2
CASSGVSGSSYNEQFF
TGTGCCAGCAGCGGTGTAAGCGGGAGCTCCTACAATGAGCAGTTCTTC
>NA|TRBV11-2|TRBJ2-1|TRBD2
CASSLSGAVPGAALAAEQFF
TGTGCCAGCAGCTTAAGCGGGGCGGTCCCCGGGGCGGCTCTGGCAGCGGAGCAGTTCTTC
>NA|TRBV29-1|TRBJ1-2|TRBD1
CSVVGGQTGVNYGYTF
TGCAGCGTTGTAGGTGGACAGACAGGGGTTAACTATGGCTACACCTTC
>many|TRBV4-3|TRBJ2-7|NA
CASSQDRGTYAYEQYF
TGCGCCAGCAGCCAAGATCGGGGGACTTACGCCTACGAGCAGTACTTC
>many|TRBV7-2|TRBJ2-7|NA
CASSLEPMSSYEQYF
TGTGCCAGCAGCTTAGAACCTATGTCCTCCTACGAGCAGTACTTC
>NA|TRBV7-3|TRBJ2-3|NA
CASSSYDIRDTQYF
TGTGCCAGCAGCTCATACGACATCCGGGATACGCAGTATTTT
>many|TRBV7-2|TRBJ1-1|TRBD1
CASKGATLAFF
TGTGCCAGCAAGGGGGCGACGTTAGCTTTCTTT
>many|TRBV7-8|TRBJ1-2|NA
CASSTSSGIGNYGYTF
TGTGCCAGCAGCACCTCGTCGGGGATTGGGAACTATGGCTACACCTTC
>many|TRBV12-3/TRBV12-4|TRBJ1-2|TRBD1
CASRKDRGGGYTF
TGTGCCAGCAGGAAGGACAGGGGAGGAGGCTACACCTTC